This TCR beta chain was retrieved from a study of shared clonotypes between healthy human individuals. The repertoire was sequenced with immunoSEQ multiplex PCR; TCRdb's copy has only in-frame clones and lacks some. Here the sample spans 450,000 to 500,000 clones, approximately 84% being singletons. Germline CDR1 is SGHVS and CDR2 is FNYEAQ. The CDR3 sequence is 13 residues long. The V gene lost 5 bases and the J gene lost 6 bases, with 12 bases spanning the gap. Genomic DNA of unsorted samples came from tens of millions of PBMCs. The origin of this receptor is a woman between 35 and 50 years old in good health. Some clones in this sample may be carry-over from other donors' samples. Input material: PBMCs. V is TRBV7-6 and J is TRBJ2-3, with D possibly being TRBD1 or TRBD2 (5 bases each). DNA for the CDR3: TGTGCCAGCAGCCCGGGGCTGGGGGATACGCAGTATTTT. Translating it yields CASSPGLGDTQYF.